Below are 16 T cell receptor beta chains sequenced from a single sample in a study of blood T cells in healthy people across ages (dated by TCRdb to 2014 to 2015). Libraries were built with 5' RACE. Reads for this sample came from an Illumina HiSeq 2500. A second PCR of about 7 to 12 cycles was performed with a sample-barcoded 5' primer and a J-beta primer mix. TCRdb reworked the public reads: Q25 trimming with fastp, MiXCR clone assembly, productive beta chains retained. All rows with the same CDR3 protein become a single entry with the most common DNA and genes. Within this sample are around 850,000 distinct CDR3 sequences, with 35% to 40% of them counted one time only. Roughly 13% of the sample is in the top ten clones. Sequencing was carried out using blood. The receptors here all came from a man aged 18 to 29 in good health.

This clonotype was counted between two and nine times. The chain couples TRBV12-3 or TRBV12-4 to TRBJ1-4; D might be TRBD1 (6 bases). The V and J ends lost 3 bases and 9 bases respectively, with 11 bases between them. The CDR3 is 13 residues long. In DNA form, the CDR3 reads TGTGCCAGCAGTTTTAAGGGGGGCCAAAAACTGTTTTTT. Protein: CASSFKGGQKLFF.

J is TRBJ2-7 and V is TRBV29-1; TRBD1 aligns across 7 bases. From germline, CDR1 is SQVTM and CDR2 ANQGSEA. The length of the CDR3 is 13 residues. Trimming at V came to 4 bases and at J to 7 bases, leaving 10 bases not matched to a gene. The CDR3 is CSVGWQGDGEQYF. The CDR3 nucleotides read TGCAGCGTTGGCTGGCAGGGGGATGGGGAGCAGTACTTC.

The table lists this clonotype with a few counts. The J gene is TRBJ1-1, the V gene TRBV4-3; D remains unclear. This CDR3 is built from 15 residues. CDR1 LGHNA and CDR2 YSLEER come from the germline V gene. With 1 base removed from V and 1 base from J, the gap between germline ends came to 10 bases. This chain's CDR3 is CASSQVAAANTEAFF. The CDR3 DNA reads TGCGCCAGCAGCCAAGTTGCGGCAGCGAACACTGAAGCTTTCTTT.

The chain has TRBV20-1 and TRBJ1-3, with TRBD1 as a possible D gene (5 bases). Germline V gives CDR1 DFQATT, CDR2 SNEGSKA (reference sequence). Deletions cut 4 bases from V and 9 bases from J, with 16 bases between. CDR3 length: 13 amino acids. CDR3 loop: CSAIRVPPPTIYF. The CDR3 DNA reads as TGCAGTGCTATCAGGGTTCCTCCACCCACCATATATTTT.

This clonotype was seen many times. The V and J genes are TRBV20-1 and TRBJ1-2; D remains ambiguous. Trimming removed 0 bases at V and 2 bases at J, with 10 bases between. The germline CDR1 and CDR2 sequences are DFQATT and SNEGSKA (reference sequence). This CDR3 is 14 amino acids long. This CDR3 is CSARDNGNNYGYTF. DNA of the CDR3: TGCAGTGCTAGAGATAATGGCAACAACTATGGCTACACCTTC.

The rearrangement links TRBV24-1 to TRBJ2-5; 7 nucleotides match TRBD1. In germline, CDR1 is KGHDR, CDR2 SFDVKD. V lost 4 bases, J lost 0 bases, and 4 bases stayed unmatched. The CDR3 extends over 15 amino acids. CDR3 residues: CATSETGQNQETQYF. CDR3 coding DNA: TGTGCCACCAGTGAGACGGGACAGAACCAAGAGACCCAGTACTTC.

This clonotype was recorded many times. CDR3 sequence reads: CSANFLGRVYNEQFF. The DNA for the CDR3 is TGCAGCGCAAATTTCCTAGGAAGGGTCTACAATGAGCAGTTCTTC. The genes are TRBV29-1 and TRBJ2-1; D remains unclear. The V end lost 7 bases, the J end lost 3 bases, and 19 bases lay between the germline ends. Germline V lookup: CDR1 SQVTM, CDR2 ANQGSEA. This CDR3 has 15 amino acids.

This clonotype showed up many times. The rearrangement joins TRBV6-5 to TRBJ1-5, with TRBD1 matching 7 bases. The CDR3 runs 14 residues. The ends lost 6 bases at V and 2 bases at J; junction bases unmatched: 4. Germline lookup yields CDR1 MNHEY and CDR2 SVGAGI. The CDR3 spells CASRRTGRNQPQHF. DNA for the CDR3: TGTGCCAGCAGACGGACAGGACGCAATCAGCCCCAGCATTTT.

The chain employs TRBV5-1 and TRBJ2-2; D is possibly TRBD2 (6 bases). Per germline, CDR1 SGHRS and CDR2 YFSETQ. The length of the CDR3 is 16 residues. The germline V and J ends were trimmed by 3 bases and 5 bases, with 17 bases remaining between them. The CDR3 loop reads CASSYDGVAGTGELFF. The CDR3, as DNA: TGCGCCAGCAGCTATGACGGAGTCGCGGGGACCGGGGAGCTGTTTTTT.

This clonotype is a singleton in its sample. The CDR3 DNA reads as TGCGCCAGCAGCTTTCGGACAGGGGGTGGGGACACTGAAGCTTTCTTT. Residues: CASSFRTGGGDTEAFF. V and J are TRBV5-1 and TRBJ1-1; 10 nucleotides line up with TRBD1. V lost 2 bases to trimming and J lost 3 bases; unmatched junction nucleotides: 7. Germline assignment: CDR1 SGHRS and CDR2 YFSETQ. The length of the CDR3 is 16 residues.

This clonotype was observed a few times. The CDR3 region has the DNA TGTGCCAGCCTCGGGTGGAGAGGGTACGCTGAGCAGTTCTTC. Translated: CASLGWRGYAEQFF. The chain combines TRBV6-2 or TRBV6-3 with TRBJ2-1, with a tentative D call TRBD2 (5 bases). CDR1 and CDR2 (germline): MNHEY, SVGEGT. The CDR3 length is 14 residues. V shed 8 bases and J shed 9 bases, with 20 bases lying between them.

This clonotype has just a few counts. The chain joins TRBV10-3 to TRBJ1-5; D not resolved. Trimming removed 4 bases at V and 6 bases at J, with 13 bases between. Germline V gene lookup returns CDR1 ENHRY and CDR2 SYGVKD. This CDR3 region has 14 residues. The CDR3 sequence is CAISAGESGQPQHF. For the CDR3, the DNA is TGTGCCATCAGTGCCGGGGAATCAGGTCAGCCCCAGCATTTT.

This clonotype was picked up a small number of times. The chain combines TRBV6-2 or TRBV6-3 with TRBJ1-6; 7 bases are shared with TRBD1. V gave up 2 bases and J gave up 7 bases; unmatched junction bases: 2. Germline values: CDR1 MNHEY, CDR2 SVGEGT. This CDR3 spans 14 amino acids. The CDR3 DNA reads TGTGCCAGCAGTTACCCAGGGGGAAATTCACCCCTCCACTTT. The encoded protein is CASSYPGGNSPLHF.

This clonotype turned up a few times. The chain has TRBV30 and TRBJ1-5; D remains unclear. This CDR3 is 13 amino acids long. The V end lost 0 bases, the J end lost 7 bases, and 10 bases lay between the germline ends. The V gene's germline CDR1 is GTSNPN and CDR2 SVGIG (reference sequence). CDR3 DNA: TGTGCCTGGAGTGTACGGGAGGGACAGCCCCAGCATTTT. As protein: CAWSVREGQPQHF.

This clonotype was detected a few times. The gene calls are TRBV27 and TRBJ2-5; D is possibly TRBD1 (6 bases). V gave up 5 bases and J gave up 9 bases, with 10 bases separating them. The CDR3 runs 11 residues. The germline CDR1 and CDR2 sequences are MNHEY and SMNVEV (reference sequence). CDR3 nucleotides: TGTGCCAGCAGTCCCGGGACATCCCAGTACTTC. Translation gives CASSPGTSQYF.

The chain employs TRBV15 and TRBJ2-1; no reliable D call. Germline V gene lookup returns CDR1 LNHNV and CDR2 YYDKDF (reference sequence). Trimming removed 3 bases at V and 11 bases at J, with 11 bases between. The CDR3 spans 12 residues. Written as DNA, the CDR3 is TGTGCCACCAGCAGGGAAGGAGAGAAGCAGTTCTTC. It yields the protein CATSREGEKQFF.